A selection of T cell receptor beta chains follows, all from one sample in a study of graft-versus-host responses after intestinal transplantation. Sequencing used immunoSEQ multiplex PCR; TCRdb keeps in-frame clones, though not all of them. The sample carries 70,000 or so clones, over 70% recorded once. Their antigen targets remain unknown. The sequences come from unstimulated CD4+ T cells sorted from spleen or lymph node cells, collected before transplant. The receptors were gathered from a human donor who was the organ donor for an intestinal transplant. CDR3s include the opening cysteine and the closing phenylalanine or tryptophan. Each record gives: D gene, J gene, clone size, V gene, CDR3 DNA, CDR3 protein. The D gene is left open where the match is weak. Clone size appears in some rows only: once, few, many, or a class for an expanded clone.

>-|TRBJ2-3|-|TRBV7-9
TGTGCCAGCACCTTAGTCCCCCCTAGCGCTACAGATACGCAGTATTTT
CASTLVPPSATDTQYF
>-|TRBJ1-1|-|TRBV5-1
TGCGCCAGCAGCTGGGGGCAGGGAGGGATGAACACTGAAGCTTTCTTT
CASSWGQGGMNTEAFF
>TRBD1|TRBJ1-2|-|TRBV18
TGTGCCAGCTCACCGTCCGGGACAGCTAACGCTAACTATGGCTACACCTTC
CASSPSGTANANYGYTF
>-|TRBJ1-4|-|TRBV6-1
TGTGCCAGCAGTGGGACAACAACTAATGAAAAACTGTTTTTT
CASSGTTTNEKLFF
>TRBD2|TRBJ2-1|-|TRBV7-2
TGTGCCAGCAGCTCTACTAGCGGGGGTTTTTTTGAGCAGTTCTTC
CASSSTSGGFFEQFF
>-|TRBJ2-3|-|TRBV2
TGTGCCAGCAGCCAGGAAAGAGATACGCAGTATTTT
CASSQERDTQYF
>-|TRBJ1-1|-|TRBV2
TGTGCCAGCAGTCAGGAGGAAAACACTGAAGCTTTCTTT
CASSQEENTEAFF
>TRBD2|TRBJ2-1|-|TRBV7-3
TGTGCCAGCAGCTTGGGGGGACTAGCGGGGGTCAATGAGCAGTTCTTC
CASSLGGLAGVNEQFF
>-|TRBJ2-1|-|TRBV6-1
TGTGCCAGCAGTAGGGACTTTTTGGGGAAGCAGTTCTTC
CASSRDFLGKQFF
>-|TRBJ1-5|-|TRBV7-8
TGTGCCAGCAGCATATGGGAGGGAGATAGCAATCAGCCCCAGCATTTT
CASSIWEGDSNQPQHF
>TRBD1|TRBJ1-1|-|TRBV5-6
TGTGCCAGCAGCGTGGGACAGGACACTGAAGCTTTCTTT
CASSVGQDTEAFF
>-|TRBJ1-2|once|TRBV2
TGTGCCAGCAGTGCCAGGAGGGATGGCTACACCTTC
CASSARRDGYTF
>TRBD1|TRBJ1-1|-|TRBV18
TGTGCCAGCTCACCCACGGGACAGGACACTGAAGCTTTCTTT
CASSPTGQDTEAFF
>-|TRBJ1-1|-|TRBV19
TGTGCCAGTAGTATAGCACAGGGTGGCACTGAAGCTTTCTTT
CASSIAQGGTEAFF
>-|TRBJ1-2|-|TRBV6-1
TGTGCCAGCAGTGAAAATGGACAGCTGTTGGATGGCTACACCTTC
CASSENGQLLDGYTF